Presented here are 29 T cell receptor beta chains from one specimen sequenced in a study of T cell repertoires in cytomegalovirus infection (dated by TCRdb to the late 2010s). The sequencer listed for this sample is Illumina HiSeq 1500. Using fastp at Q25 and MiXCR, TCRdb reprocessed the public reads and kept productive beta chains. Each CDR3 protein gets just one entry, which takes the most common genes and DNA from the rows behind it. Here the sample has some 350,000 distinct CDR3 sequences; around 18% occur a single time. The ten biggest clones cover approximately 10% of the sample. The sample comprised PBMCs. The receptors stem from a human donor in good health (CMV status not recorded). Some clones in this sample may be carry-over from other donors' samples.

This clonotype was counted ten times or more. The chain joins TRBV28 to TRBJ1-1, with 8 bases lining up with TRBD1. V was clipped by 4 bases and J by 11 bases; unmatched bases: 9. The CDR3 has 13 residues. In germline, CDR1 is MDHEN, CDR2 SYDVKM. The CDR3: CASSSQGAGLAFF. The CDR3 bases are TGTGCCAGCAGTTCCCAGGGGGCTGGTCTGGCTTTCTTT.

The V and J genes are TRBV3-1 and TRBJ1-1; no reliable D call. The CDR3 totals 14 residues. Germline assignment: CDR1 LGHDT and CDR2 YNNKEL (reference sequence). V lost 1 base and J lost 5, with 11 bases in between. DNA of the CDR3: TGTGCCAGCAGCCAAGGGTTTGGAGATACTGAAGCTTTCTTT. Translation: CASSQGFGDTEAFF.

The sample holds many counts of this clonotype. The chain recombines TRBV7-2 with TRBJ1-2, with 7 bases fitting TRBD1. After removal of 5 bases from V and 4 bases from J, the junction contained 10 bases not matched to a gene. CDR1 is SGHTA and CDR2 is FQGNSA in the germline V gene. CDR3 length: 15 amino acids. This CDR3 reads CASSPKGTDRYGYTF. In DNA form, the CDR3 reads TGTGCCAGCAGCCCCAAAGGGACAGATCGCTATGGCTACACCTTC. Full variable domain (rest looked up from reference TRBV7-2 and TRBJ1-2): GAGVSQSPSNKVTEKGKDVELRCDPISGHTALYWYRQSLGQGLEFLIYFQGNSAPDKSGLPSDRFSAERTGGSVSTLTIQRTQQEDSAVYLCASSPKGTDRYGYTFGSGTRLTVV.

This clonotype was observed at least ten times. The V and J genes are TRBV7-2 and TRBJ1-2; D gene ambiguous. Germline CDR1 is SGHTA and CDR2 is FQGNSA. Trimming stripped 4 bases from V and 2 bases from J, with 8 bases between. The CDR3 spans 13 residues. In DNA form, the CDR3 reads TGTGCCAGCAGCTCTCCGGTGAACTATGGCTACACCTTC. Its translation is CASSSPVNYGYTF.

The J gene is TRBJ2-1, the V gene TRBV6-2 or TRBV6-3, with 9 bases identical to TRBD1. Trimming took 6 bases from V and 4 from J; bases not matched to a gene: 10. The CDR3 length is 16 residues. Germline CDR1 is MNHEY and CDR2 is SVGEGT. CDR3 bases: TGTGCCAGCAGCCCCCTATTAGGGACAGGGTACAATGAGCAGTTCTTC. Amino acid sequence: CASSPLLGTGYNEQFF.

This chain connects TRBV12-3 or TRBV12-4 to TRBJ2-3; perhaps TRBD1 as D (5 bases). V was trimmed by 6 bases and J by 6 bases, leaving 16 bases between them. The CDR3 length is 14 residues. The CDR3 nucleotides read TGTGCCAGCAGGCCATGGGGCGAATCGGATACGCAGTATTTT. Its protein is CASRPWGESDTQYF.

The table lists this clonotype with a few counts. CDR3 sequence (DNA): TGTGCCACGGCTAGGACCGGGGAGACCCAGTACTTC. It translates to CATARTGETQYF. The J gene is TRBJ2-5, the V gene TRBV10-3; no firm D call. V lost 10 bases and J lost 5, with 14 bases in between. CDR1 ENHRY and CDR2 SYGVKD come from the germline V gene. This CDR3 has 12 residues.

The V call is TRBV20-1, the J call TRBJ2-7; perhaps TRBD2 as D (7 bases). This CDR3 is built from 12 residues. With 3 bases removed from V and 5 bases from J, the gap between germline ends came to 11 bases. Germline CDR1 and CDR2: DFQATT and SNEGSKA (reference sequence). In DNA form, the CDR3 reads TGCAGTGCTAGCGGGGGGCAAGACGAGCAGTACTTC. Protein: CSASGGQDEQYF.

This clonotype appeared many times. The V gene is TRBV12-3 or TRBV12-4, the J gene TRBJ2-1; 9 bases map to TRBD2. The V and J ends lost 3 bases and 4 bases, in that order; junction bases with no gene match: 7. The CDR3 consists of 16 residues. The DNA of the CDR3 is TGTGCCAGCAGTTTGCGGCGGGGGGGCCTTTACAATGAGCAGTTCTTC. Its translation is CASSLRRGGLYNEQFF.

The table lists this clonotype with many counts. The rearrangement uses TRBV7-2 and TRBJ1-3, with 7 bases that match TRBD1. Per germline, CDR1 SGHTA and CDR2 FQGNSA. The CDR3 spans 15 residues. Trimming at V came to 3 bases and at J to 4 bases, leaving 6 bases not matched to a gene. The CDR3 spells CASSLGQGGGNTIYF. As DNA, the CDR3 is TGTGCCAGCAGCTTGGGCCAAGGGGGCGGAAACACCATATATTTT. The complete variable domain, with remaining parts taken from reference TRBV7-2 and TRBJ1-3, reads GAGVSQSPSNKVTEKGKDVELRCDPISGHTALYWYRQSLGQGLEFLIYFQGNSAPDKSGLPSDRFSAERTGGSVSTLTIQRTQQEDSAVYLCASSLGQGGGNTIYFGEGSWLTVV.

The DNA for the CDR3 is TGCACCTTTCTGTGGAACACTGAAGCTTTCTTT. Protein: CTFLWNTEAFF. The chain uses TRBV20-1 and TRBJ1-1; D ambiguous. Germline CDR1 is DFQATT and CDR2 is SNEGSKA (reference sequence). The CDR3 covers 11 residues.

This clonotype came up a few times. The chain couples TRBV2 to TRBJ2-2, with 8 bases that match TRBD1. In germline, CDR1 is SNHLY, CDR2 FYNNEI. The CDR3 is 16 amino acids. Losses at the gene ends were 6 bases for V and 0 bases for J; bases not matched to a gene: 6. CDR3 sequence: CASRDRGRANTGELFF. CDR3 DNA sequence: TGTGCCAGCAGAGACAGGGGCCGAGCGAACACCGGGGAGCTGTTTTTT.

The chain links TRBV12-3 or TRBV12-4 to TRBJ1-5; possibly TRBD1 for D (5 bases). The V end was cut by 3 bases, the J end by 5 bases, with 11 bases between. The CDR3 length is 14 residues. The CDR3 region has the DNA TGTGCCAGCAGTTTTGCAGGGAGAGATCAGCCCCAGCATTTT. As protein: CASSFAGRDQPQHF.

V is TRBV18 and J is TRBJ1-5, with D hard to call. Germline loops: CDR1 KGHSH, CDR2 LQKENI. The V end lost 4 bases, the J end lost 5 bases, and 12 bases lay between the germline ends. This CDR3 is built from 14 residues. CDR3 coding DNA: TGTGCCAGCTCACTAAGGAGCCGGGATCAGCCCCAGCATTTT. Protein product: CASSLRSRDQPQHF.

In its sample, this clonotype was seen a few times. V usage is TRBV20-1 and J usage is TRBJ2-3, with TRBD1 matching 8 bases. This CDR3 contains 19 residues. The V and J ends lost 3 bases and 6 bases, in that order; junction bases with no gene match: 23. Germline assignment: CDR1 DFQATT and CDR2 SNEGSKA (reference sequence). The DNA for the CDR3 is TGCAGTGCTAGTCCACAGGGAGCAGGGGGCCCTGGTTTCGGTGATACGCAGTATTTT. It is translated as CSASPQGAGGPGFGDTQYF.

The V and J genes are TRBV3-1 and TRBJ1-1, with D perhaps TRBD1 (5 bases). V lost 1 base and J 11 bases, leaving 14 bases between the germline ends. Germline lookup yields CDR1 LGHDT and CDR2 YNNKEL (reference sequence). The CDR3 has 13 amino acids. CDR3 sequence (DNA): TGTGCCAGCAGCCAAGGTATTGGCGACAGCGCTTTCTTT. Its protein product is CASSQGIGDSAFF.

The V gene is TRBV20-1, the J gene TRBJ1-1; D unclear. V was pared by 6 bases and J by 0 bases, with 11 bases between. CDR1 and CDR2 from the germline V gene are DFQATT and SNEGSKA (reference sequence). This CDR3 has 13 residues. The DNA for the CDR3 is TGCAGTGCGCAAGTCGCCTTGAACACTGAAGCTTTCTTT. Encoded protein: CSAQVALNTEAFF.

The J gene is TRBJ1-2, the V gene TRBV5-5; D is unclear. The CDR3 covers 15 residues. The V gene lost 0 bases and the J gene lost 0 bases, with 9 bases spanning the gap. Per germline, CDR1 SGHKS and CDR2 YYEKEE (reference sequence). CDR3 sequence (DNA): TGTGCCAGCAGCTTGGACAGCCACACTAACTATGGCTACACCTTC. Protein product: CASSLDSHTNYGYTF. The full variable domain, rest sourced from reference TRBV5-5 and TRBJ1-2, is DAGVTQSPTHLIKTRGQQVTLRCSPISGHKSVSWYQQVLGQGPQFIFQYYEKEERGRGNFPDRFSARQFPNYSSELNVNALLLGDSALYLCASSLDSHTNYGYTFGSGTRLTVV.

This clonotype was seen a handful of times. V and J are TRBV5-5 and TRBJ2-3; D is uncertain. Trimming removed 4 bases at V and 0 bases at J, with 12 bases between. Looked up from germline, CDR1 is SGHKS and CDR2 is YYEKEE (reference sequence). CDR3 size: 15 residues. CDR3 sequence reads: CASSPRTTSTDTQYF. In DNA form, the CDR3 reads TGTGCCAGCAGCCCTCGGACGACTAGCACAGATACGCAGTATTTT.

This clonotype appeared a few times. This sequence joins TRBV18 and TRBJ2-3, with D perhaps matching TRBD1 (5 bases). This CDR3 has 15 amino acids. Germline values: CDR1 KGHSH, CDR2 LQKENI. Between the trimmed V and J ends, which lost 2 bases and 2 bases, there was a span of 11 bases. The CDR3 reads CASSPVNRITDTQYF. CDR3 DNA: TGTGCCAGCTCACCAGTCAACAGGATCACAGATACGCAGTATTTT. Full variable domain (missing parts from reference TRBV18 and TRBJ2-3): NAGVMQNPRHLVRRRGQEARLRCSPMKGHSHVYWYRQLPEEGLKFMVYLQKENIIDESGMPKERFSAEFPKEGPSILRIQQVVRGDSAAYFCASSPVNRITDTQYFGPGTRLTVL.

The chain is built from TRBV29-1 and TRBJ2-3; 7 bases align to TRBD2. CDR1 and CDR2 from the germline V gene are SQVTM and ANQGSEA. There are 15 residues in the CDR3. J was trimmed by 3 bases and V by 8 bases; bases with no gene match: 14. The CDR3 coding sequence is TGCAGCTTTTCCCCGTTCGGGGGGACTACAGATACGCAGTATTTT. It is translated as CSFSPFGGTTDTQYF.

The chain uses TRBV7-8 and TRBJ2-7, with 7 bases lining up with TRBD2. Germline CDR1 is SGHVS and CDR2 is FQNEAQ. V was pared by 6 bases and J by 4 bases, with 12 bases of the junction left unmatched. CDR3 length equals 15 residues. The CDR3: CASSPRTRAGYEQYF. In DNA form, the CDR3 reads TGTGCCAGCAGTCCTAGGACTAGAGCGGGGTACGAGCAGTACTTC.

V gene TRBV7-2 combines with J gene TRBJ1-1, with 7 bases fitting TRBD1. CDR3 length equals 14 residues. The germline V gene has CDR1 SGHTA and CDR2 FQGNSA. V trimming: 2 bases; J trimming: 5 bases; junction bases outside the gene matches: 5. CDR3 sequence: CASSLNRGRTEAFF. The CDR3 nucleotides are TGTGCCAGCAGCTTAAACAGGGGTCGTACTGAAGCTTTCTTT. Full variable domain (rest looked up from reference TRBV7-2 and TRBJ1-1): GAGVSQSPSNKVTEKGKDVELRCDPISGHTALYWYRQSLGQGLEFLIYFQGNSAPDKSGLPSDRFSAERTGGSVSTLTIQRTQQEDSAVYLCASSLNRGRTEAFFGQGTRLTVV.

This clonotype has only a few counts. CDR3: CASSLSIRPRQAYEQYF. The CDR3 DNA sequence: TGTGCCAGCAGTTTATCGATCAGGCCCCGACAGGCCTACGAGCAGTACTTC. This chain links TRBV28 with TRBJ2-7, with TRBD1 as a possible D gene (6 bases). Per the germline V gene, CDR1 is MDHEN and CDR2 is SYDVKM. The CDR3 length is 17 residues. V was pared by 1 base and J by 2 bases, with 18 bases between.

The chain is built from TRBV2 and TRBJ2-2; no firm D call. The CDR3 totals 13 residues. Germline assignment: CDR1 SNHLY and CDR2 FYNNEI. V was pared by 8 bases and J by 4 bases, with 11 bases between. The CDR3 bases are TGTGCCAGCGGGCTTTTCCCCACCGGGGAGCTGTTTTTT. This gives the protein CASGLFPTGELFF. The complete variable domain, with remaining parts taken from reference TRBV2 and TRBJ2-2, reads EPEVTQTPSHQVTQMGQEVILRCVPISNHLYFYWYRQILGQKVEFLVSFYNNEISEKSEIFDDQFSVERPDGSNFTLKIRSTKLEDSAMYFCASGLFPTGELFFGEGSRLTVL.

The chain has TRBV5-1 and TRBJ2-3; 10 positions match TRBD1. Germline V CDR1 and CDR2: SGHRS, YFSETQ. There are 17 residues in the CDR3. V was pared by 0 bases and J by 4 bases, with 8 bases of the junction left unmatched. CDR3 nucleotide sequence: TGCGCCAGCAGCTTGGGGATCGGGGACAGGGGATCAGATACGCAGTATTTT. It yields the protein CASSLGIGDRGSDTQYF.

The chain links TRBV10-3 to TRBJ2-1; 10 bases align to TRBD2. V gave up 7 bases and J gave up 8 bases; unmatched junction bases: 8. The germline CDR1 and CDR2 sequences are ENHRY and SYGVKD. The CDR3 covers 14 residues. CDR3 nucleotides: TGTGCCATCATGGAGCGGGGGGGCTCGGATGAGCAGTTCTTC. Its protein product is CAIMERGGSDEQFF.

This clonotype has ten or more counts. V and J are TRBV27 and TRBJ2-3, with TRBD2 identical over 13 bases. Trimming at V came to 6 bases and at J to 4 bases, leaving 13 bases not matched to a gene. Germline V lookup: CDR1 MNHEY, CDR2 SMNVEV (reference sequence). This CDR3 is built from 18 residues. In DNA form, the CDR3 reads TGTGCCAGCAGACCACTAGCGGGGGGGCTCTTGGGTCCAGATACGCAGTATTTT. Translated: CASRPLAGGLLGPDTQYF.

This clonotype was seen at least ten times. The chain uses TRBV12-3 or TRBV12-4 and TRBJ1-5; 8 bases match TRBD1. V was pared by 7 bases and J by 4 bases, with 6 bases of the junction left unmatched. The CDR3 totals 14 residues. CDR3 nucleotide sequence: TGTGCCAGCACCGCCGGGACAGGAAATCAGCCCCAGCATTTT. Protein sequence: CASTAGTGNQPQHF.